Listed below are T cell receptor beta chains from one sample, sequenced in a study of T cell responses to AZD1222 COVID-19 vaccine. Clones were sequenced by immunoSEQ multiplex PCR, and TCRdb holds only the in-frame ones, with some missing. The sample includes about 150,000 clones, 88% of them seen just once. The material sequenced was peripheral blood, taken on day 0 of AZD1222 vaccination. These receptors were collected from an adult in good health. Both conserved end residues are part of each CDR3. Fields, in order: CDR3 protein, V gene, CDR3 length, J gene, D gene. A D gene is named only where the DNA matches it firmly.

CASRKYTGPSIEKLFF,TRBV28,16,TRBJ1-4,-
CASSPPVPSGNTIYF,TRBV18,15,TRBJ1-3,-
CASSQGVTEAFF,TRBV3-1/TRBV3-2,12,TRBJ1-1,-
CASSQGQRQGETQYF,TRBV6-2/TRBV6-3,15,TRBJ2-5,-
CASSQGRRGREDTQYF,TRBV4-3,16,TRBJ2-3,-
CASSQASAVAKNIQYF,TRBV4-1,16,TRBJ2-4,-
CASSSGRGANYGYTF,TRBV3-1/TRBV3-2,15,TRBJ1-2,-
CASSQSSGGDEQFF,TRBV4-2,14,TRBJ2-1,TRBD2
CASLTRGFGTGELFF,TRBV28,15,TRBJ2-2,TRBD1
CASSIGTGGINSPLHF,TRBV19,16,TRBJ1-6,TRBD1
CASSTRPSGEAPQYF,TRBV7-8,15,TRBJ2-7,TRBD2
CASSSSLITGTEAFF,TRBV27,15,TRBJ1-1,-
CASSQVGLAFADTQYF,TRBV4-3,16,TRBJ2-3,TRBD2
CASRGTGPNPTSNQPQHF,TRBV19,18,TRBJ1-5,-
CASSLDRWDEKLFF,TRBV5-4,14,TRBJ1-4,-
CASSWTVYNEQFF,TRBV12-3/TRBV12-4,13,TRBJ2-1,-
CASSFFQETQYF,TRBV28,12,TRBJ2-5,-
CASSSRDRGSNTEAFF,TRBV7-8,16,TRBJ1-1,TRBD1
CASSFLAGNTEAFF,TRBV27,14,TRBJ1-1,-
CASSQVGQTYGYTF,TRBV5-1,14,TRBJ1-2,-
CASSLGQGFEQYF,TRBV7-8,13,TRBJ2-7,TRBD1
CASSPPGGLNEQFF,TRBV18,14,TRBJ2-1,TRBD2
CASGTVNTEAFF,TRBV6-5,12,TRBJ1-1,TRBD1
CASSLGENTGELFF,TRBV27,14,TRBJ2-2,-
CASSLRFGGEGNQPQHF,TRBV5-6,17,TRBJ1-5,-
CSVDQGEKLFF,TRBV29-1,11,TRBJ1-4,-
CASSPHQQETQYF,TRBV18,13,TRBJ2-5,-
CASSLPSGYNEQFF,TRBV28,14,TRBJ2-1,-
CASSLTTLPTF,TRBV11-3,11,TRBJ1-2,-
CASSAEDRGRGYTF,TRBV9,14,TRBJ1-2,TRBD1
CASSAGGTYEQYF,TRBV5-8,13,TRBJ2-7,TRBD2
CASSPLGGNLYEQYF,TRBV7-8,15,TRBJ2-7,-
CASSLVPSGGAVDTQYF,TRBV5-1,17,TRBJ2-3,TRBD2
CASAGVSGEQETQYF,TRBV3-1/TRBV3-2,15,TRBJ2-5,TRBD2
CASGSDGGQSYNEQFF,TRBV4-2,16,TRBJ2-1,-
CASSLGTGSRGYTF,TRBV5-1,14,TRBJ1-2,TRBD1
CASSHTQGGSYEQYF,TRBV4-2,15,TRBJ2-7,-
CASSSGQGAGNQPQHF,TRBV5-6,16,TRBJ1-5,-
CASSQAPGEETQYF,TRBV4-1,14,TRBJ2-5,-
CASSPRTANEQFF,TRBV7-9,13,TRBJ2-1,-
CATGGQGNTEAFF,TRBV12-3/TRBV12-4,13,TRBJ1-1,TRBD1
CASSLDSASYNSPLHF,TRBV5-6,16,TRBJ1-6,-
CASSPVGEQYF,TRBV7-9,11,TRBJ2-7,-
CASSLTGDPKNIQYF,TRBV25-1,15,TRBJ2-4,-
CASSQSLGGANVLTF,TRBV3-1/TRBV3-2,15,TRBJ2-6,-
CASSLRTGSNQPQHF,TRBV28,15,TRBJ1-5,TRBD1
CASSQGGAGSGNTIYF,TRBV4-3,16,TRBJ1-3,-
CASSMRRETSGAKTQYF,TRBV19,17,TRBJ2-5,TRBD2
CASSVLQGSHGYTF,TRBV2,14,TRBJ1-2,TRBD1
CASSQQGSTEAFF,TRBV10-2,13,TRBJ1-1,-
CASSSLGGAGGNRYNNEQFF,TRBV13,20,TRBJ2-1,TRBD2